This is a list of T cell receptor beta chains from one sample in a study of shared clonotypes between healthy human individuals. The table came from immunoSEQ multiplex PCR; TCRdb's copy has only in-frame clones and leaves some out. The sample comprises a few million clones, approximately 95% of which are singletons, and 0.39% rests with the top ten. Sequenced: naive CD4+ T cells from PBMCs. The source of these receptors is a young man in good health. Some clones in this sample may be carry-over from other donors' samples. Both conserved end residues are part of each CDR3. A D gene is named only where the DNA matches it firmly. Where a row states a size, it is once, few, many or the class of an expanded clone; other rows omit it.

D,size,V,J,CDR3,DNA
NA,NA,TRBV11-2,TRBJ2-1,CASSLIITGEQFF,TGTGCCAGCAGCTTAATAATTACAGGTGAGCAGTTCTTC
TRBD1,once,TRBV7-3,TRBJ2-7,CASSPGQGSEQYF,TGTGCCAGCAGCCCGGGACAGGGGTCCGAGCAGTACTTC
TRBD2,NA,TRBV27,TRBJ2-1,CASSRLAGGYNEQFF,TGTGCCAGCAGTAGACTAGCGGGAGGGTACAATGAGCAGTTCTTC
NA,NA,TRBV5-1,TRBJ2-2,CASSFLAGEWYTGELFF,TGCGCCAGCAGCTTTTTGGCGGGTGAATGGTACACCGGGGAGCTGTTTTTT
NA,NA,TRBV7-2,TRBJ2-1,CASTFSGSYNEQFF,TGTGCCAGCACCTTTAGCGGTTCCTACAATGAGCAGTTCTTC
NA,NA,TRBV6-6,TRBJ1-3,CASSGETAGNTIYF,TGTGCCAGCAGTGGGGAGACAGCTGGAAACACCATATATTTT
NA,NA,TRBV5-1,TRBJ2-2,CASSGLAGRPGELFF,TGCGCCAGCAGCGGGTTGGCAGGGCGCCCCGGGGAGCTGTTTTTT
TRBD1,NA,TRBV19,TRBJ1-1,CASSIGTGLNTEAFF,TGTGCCAGTAGTATAGGGACAGGCCTGAACACTGAAGCTTTCTTT
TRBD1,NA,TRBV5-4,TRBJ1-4,CASSLGQSNEKLFF,TGTGCCAGCAGCCTGGGACAGTCTAATGAAAAACTGTTTTTT
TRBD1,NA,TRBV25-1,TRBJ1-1,CASRGQGAIAEAFF,TGTGCCAGCAGGGGACAGGGGGCAATCGCTGAAGCTTTCTTT
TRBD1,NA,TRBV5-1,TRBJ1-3,CASSWDREFGNTIYF,TGCGCCAGCAGCTGGGACAGGGAGTTTGGAAACACCATATATTTT
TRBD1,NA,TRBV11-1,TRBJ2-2,CASSMDRGHTGELFF,TGTGCCAGCAGCATGGACAGGGGCCACACCGGGGAGCTGTTTTTT
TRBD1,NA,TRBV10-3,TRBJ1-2,CAISAWTGEDGYTF,TGTGCCATCAGTGCCTGGACAGGGGAGGATGGCTACACCTTC
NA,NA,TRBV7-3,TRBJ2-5,CASSFVSTGTGVQETQYF,TGTGCCAGCAGCTTCGTGTCTACCGGGACGGGAGTCCAAGAGACCCAGTACTTC
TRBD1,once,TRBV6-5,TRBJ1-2,CASSYSGQGVNYGYTF,TGTGCCAGCAGTTACTCGGGGCAGGGGGTGAACTATGGCTACACCTTC
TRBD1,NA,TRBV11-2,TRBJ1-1,CASSPTGGGYTEAFF,TGTGCCAGCAGCCCCACAGGGGGTGGTTACACTGAAGCTTTCTTT
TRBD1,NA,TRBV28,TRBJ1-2,CASSIGTAPSGYTF,TGTGCCAGCAGTATAGGGACAGCTCCTTCGGGCTACACCTTC
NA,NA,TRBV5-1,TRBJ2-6,CASSFYVVGAGANVLTF,TGCGCCAGCAGCTTTTATGTAGTGGGGGCCGGGGCCAACGTCCTGACTTTC
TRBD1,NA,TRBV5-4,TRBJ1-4,CASSSQGANNEKLFF,TGTGCCAGCAGCTCCCAGGGGGCAAATAATGAAAAACTGTTTTTT
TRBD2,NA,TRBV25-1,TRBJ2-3,CASSVKTGGPDTQYF,TGTGCCAGCAGTGTGAAAACGGGAGGGCCAGATACGCAGTATTTT
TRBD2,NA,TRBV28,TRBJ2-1,CASSETSGRYNEQFF,TGTGCCAGCAGTGAGACTAGCGGGAGGTACAATGAGCAGTTCTTC
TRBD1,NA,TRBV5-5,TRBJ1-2,CASSSRTGGRANYGYTF,TGTGCCAGCAGTTCTAGGACAGGGGGACGAGCTAACTATGGCTACACCTTC
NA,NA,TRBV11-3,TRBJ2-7,CASSPSGASDEQYF,TGTGCCAGCAGCCCCTCAGGGGCGTCTGACGAGCAGTACTTC
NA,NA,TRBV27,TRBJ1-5,CASSFLGLDQPQHF,TGTGCCAGCAGTTTCTTGGGGCTTGATCAGCCCCAGCATTTT
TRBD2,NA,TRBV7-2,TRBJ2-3,CASSPQSGTTDTQYF,TGTGCCAGCAGCCCCCAAAGCGGGACCACAGATACGCAGTATTTT
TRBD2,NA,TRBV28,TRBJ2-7,CASSLPGTSGTLSYEQYF,TGTGCCAGCAGTCTACCCGGGACTAGCGGGACACTATCCTACGAGCAGTACTTC
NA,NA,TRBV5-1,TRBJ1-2,CASSLVSDYGYTF,TGCGCCAGCAGCTTGGTCTCAGACTATGGCTACACCTTC